This T cell receptor (beta chain) originates from a study of T-cell reconstitution after alpha-beta-depleted transplantation in children. Whole-study results and caveats: Alpha-beta T cells present about two months after transplant were reported to originate from several hundred expanded graft clones. Some patients' high day-60 TCRbeta diversity was traced to surviving recipient T cells and thymic progenitors. T-cell counts and diversity at one year following transplant were attributed mainly to newly produced T cells.

Germline V gene data show CDR1 as LGHNA and CDR2 as YNFKEQ. CDR3 size: 15 residues. With 0 bases removed from V and 0 bases from J, the gap between germline ends came to 9 bases. This clonotype was observed a few times. The antigen is undetermined. Library preparation (for TCRbeta) was performed with unique molecular identifiers. TCRdb re-called the PCR reads with MiXCR, one entry per CDR3 protein. The table lists some 450,000 distinct CDR3 sequences, roughly 43% of them singletons, with 27% in the top ten. The sequenced sample was PBMCs, obtained before TCRalphabeta/CD19-depleted stem cell transplant. The chain carries TRBV4-2 and TRBJ2-7; no clear D gene. The clonotype originates from a girl aged 2 to 10 with aplastic anemia, due to receive a stem cell transplant. Written as DNA, the CDR3 is TGTGCCAGCAGCCAAGATAGTTCGATCTCCTACGAGCAGTACTTC. Protein: CASSQDSSISYEQYF.